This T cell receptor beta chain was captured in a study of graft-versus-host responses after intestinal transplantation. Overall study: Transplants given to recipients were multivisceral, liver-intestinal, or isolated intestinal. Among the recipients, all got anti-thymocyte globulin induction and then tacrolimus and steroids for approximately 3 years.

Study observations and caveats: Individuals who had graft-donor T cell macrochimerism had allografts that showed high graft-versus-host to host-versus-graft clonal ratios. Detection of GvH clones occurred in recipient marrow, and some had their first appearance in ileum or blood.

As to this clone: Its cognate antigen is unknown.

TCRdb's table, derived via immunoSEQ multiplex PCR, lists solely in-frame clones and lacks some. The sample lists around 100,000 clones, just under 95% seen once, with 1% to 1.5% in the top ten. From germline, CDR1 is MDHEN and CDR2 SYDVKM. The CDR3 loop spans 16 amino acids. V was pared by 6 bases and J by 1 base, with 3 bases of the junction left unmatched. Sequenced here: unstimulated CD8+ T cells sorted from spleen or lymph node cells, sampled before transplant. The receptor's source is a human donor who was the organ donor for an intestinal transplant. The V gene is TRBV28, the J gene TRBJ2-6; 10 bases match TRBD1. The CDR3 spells CASSWDRGSGANVLTF. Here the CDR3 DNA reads TGTGCCAGCAGCTGGGACAGGGGATCTGGGGCCAACGTCCTGACTTTC.